This is a list of T cell receptor beta chains from one sample in a study of T-cell memory formation after mild COVID-19. Each CDR3 protein is one row after TCRdb ran MiXCR on the 5' RACE reads. The sample includes around 250,000 distinct CDR3 sequences, 8.5% to 9.5% of them seen just once. Material for sequencing was PBMCs or a T cell subset sorted from them (not recorded which). The source of these receptors is a young man who had mild COVID-19 (a few samples of this study predate the infection). Cell type and time point are not known. The CDR3 runs from the conserved cysteine through the conserved F or W. Each record gives: clone size, D gene, V gene, J gene, CDR3 DNA, CDR3 protein. D genes are given only for firm matches. Clone size is given for some rows only: seen once, a few or many times, or a class if the clone is expanded.

size: NA
D: NA
V: TRBV6-5
J: TRBJ1-6
DNA: TGTGCCAGCAGCCCCGGCGGTCGGCCACCCCTCCACTTT
CDR3: CASSPGGRPPLHF

size: NA
D: NA
V: TRBV11-2
J: TRBJ2-5
DNA: TGTGCCAGCAGCTTGGGGGGACTGGAGACCCAGTACTTC
CDR3: CASSLGGLETQYF

size: NA
D: NA
V: TRBV3-1
J: TRBJ1-4
DNA: TGTGCCAGCAGCCAAGCGCGTGTAACTAATGAAAAACTGTTTTTT
CDR3: CASSQARVTNEKLFF

size: many
D: NA
V: TRBV5-1
J: TRBJ2-2
DNA: TGCGCCAGCAGCTTAGGGGAGACCGGGGAGCTGTTTTTT
CDR3: CASSLGETGELFF

size: NA
D: NA
V: TRBV6-5
J: TRBJ2-2
DNA: TGTGCCAGCAGTTACAGGCTAGGCGGGGAGCTGTTTTTT
CDR3: CASSYRLGGELFF

size: NA
D: NA
V: TRBV12-3/TRBV12-4
J: TRBJ2-5
DNA: TGTGCCAGCAGTAAAGAAAGGTACCAAGAGACCCAGTACTTC
CDR3: CASSKERYQETQYF

size: NA
D: NA
V: TRBV6-5
J: TRBJ1-1
DNA: TGTGCCAGCAGTTACGGATGGGCTTTCACTGAAGCTTTCTTT
CDR3: CASSYGWAFTEAFF

size: many
D: TRBD1
V: TRBV27
J: TRBJ1-6
DNA: TGTGCCAGCAGATACGACAGGGTAGGGGCCTATAATTCACCCCTCCACTTT
CDR3: CASRYDRVGAYNSPLHF

size: NA
D: NA
V: TRBV4-1
J: TRBJ2-3
DNA: TGCGCCAGCAGCCAACAAAAGGGAGATACGCAGTATTTT
CDR3: CASSQQKGDTQYF

size: few
D: NA
V: TRBV11-2
J: TRBJ2-7
DNA: TGTGCCAGCAGTCTCACGCTACACGAGCAGTACTTC
CDR3: CASSLTLHEQYF

size: few
D: NA
V: TRBV5-5
J: TRBJ2-3
DNA: TGTGCCAGCACCTTGATGGGCGACGGAAGCACAGATACGCAGTATTTT
CDR3: CASTLMGDGSTDTQYF

size: few
D: NA
V: TRBV4-2
J: TRBJ1-5
DNA: TGTGCCAGCAGCCAAGATAGGAGCAATCAGCCCCAGCATTTT
CDR3: CASSQDRSNQPQHF

size: NA
D: TRBD2
V: TRBV6-6
J: TRBJ2-5
DNA: TGTGCCAGCAGTTACGATAGCGGGGGGGCCTGGGAGACCCAGTACTTC
CDR3: CASSYDSGGAWETQYF

size: few
D: NA
V: TRBV28
J: TRBJ2-6
DNA: TGTGCCAGCACGAGGTCTGGGGCCAACGTCCTGACTTTC
CDR3: CASTRSGANVLTF

size: NA
D: TRBD2
V: TRBV7-9
J: TRBJ2-2
DNA: TGTGCCAGCAGCCGATGGGGGGGATTGTCCGGGGAGCTGTTTTTT
CDR3: CASSRWGGLSGELFF

size: few
D: NA
V: TRBV7-6
J: TRBJ2-1
DNA: TGTGCCAGCAGCTCATACAGATGGAATGAGCAGTTCTTC
CDR3: CASSSYRWNEQFF

size: few
D: TRBD1
V: TRBV9
J: TRBJ1-6
DNA: TGTGCCAGCTCCAACAGGGGCGACTCACCCCTCCACTTT
CDR3: CASSNRGDSPLHF

size: few
D: NA
V: TRBV2
J: TRBJ1-5
DNA: TGTGCCAGCAGTGTCTACCTCAATCAGCCCCAGCATTTT
CDR3: CASSVYLNQPQHF

size: few
D: NA
V: TRBV7-2
J: TRBJ1-1
DNA: TGTGCCAGCAGCTCTAGGAGAGGAGGGGAAGCTTTCTTT
CDR3: CASSSRRGGEAFF

size: few
D: NA
V: TRBV7-2
J: TRBJ2-7
DNA: TGTGCCAGCAGCTCAGAACTAGACAGGGAGGACTACGAGCAGTACTTC
CDR3: CASSSELDREDYEQYF

size: few
D: TRBD1
V: TRBV4-3
J: TRBJ1-5
DNA: TGCGCCAGCAGCCAAGGGGACAGGGGTTTCCAGCCCCAGCATTTT
CDR3: CASSQGDRGFQPQHF

size: NA
D: NA
V: TRBV20-1
J: TRBJ1-1
DNA: TGCAGTGCCGTGCTGCGGTCGAACACTGAAGCTTTCTTT
CDR3: CSAVLRSNTEAFF

size: many
D: NA
V: TRBV20-1
J: TRBJ2-3
DNA: TGCAGTGCCGCATCCGGTTCAGATACGCAGTATTTT
CDR3: CSAASGSDTQYF

size: NA
D: TRBD2
V: TRBV7-9
J: TRBJ2-1
DNA: TGTGCCAGCACCCCGAGCGGGGGGCTTTACAATGAGCAGTTCTTC
CDR3: CASTPSGGLYNEQFF

size: few
D: NA
V: TRBV9
J: TRBJ1-1
DNA: TGTGCCAGCAGCGTAGTAGCACCCCTCGACACTGAAGCTTTCTTT
CDR3: CASSVVAPLDTEAFF

size: few
D: TRBD1
V: TRBV20-1
J: TRBJ1-5
DNA: TGCAGTGCTAGAGATCTCGGGACAGGGACGGTTTATAGCAATCAGCCCCAGCATTTT
CDR3: CSARDLGTGTVYSNQPQHF

size: many
D: NA
V: TRBV23-1
J: TRBJ2-3
DNA: TGCGCCAGCAGTCAAGAGTCCCGAGACACAGATACGCAGTATTTT
CDR3: CASSQESRDTDTQYF

size: NA
D: TRBD2
V: TRBV7-2
J: TRBJ2-2
DNA: TGTGCCAGCAGTCCACCGGGACTAGCGGGGGGTCAATCCGGGGAGCTGTTTTTT
CDR3: CASSPPGLAGGQSGELFF

size: few
D: NA
V: TRBV9
J: TRBJ1-2
DNA: TGTGCCAGCAGCGGGAGAAACTTGGGGGGTGGCTACACCTTC
CDR3: CASSGRNLGGGYTF

size: many
D: NA
V: TRBV12-3/TRBV12-4
J: TRBJ2-5
DNA: TGTGCCAGCAGTTTAATTAGTGGCGAGACCCAGTACTTC
CDR3: CASSLISGETQYF

size: few
D: NA
V: TRBV5-6
J: TRBJ2-3
DNA: TGTGCCAGCAGCTTACCGGGACCACGCCCAGATACGCAGTATTTT
CDR3: CASSLPGPRPDTQYF

size: few
D: NA
V: TRBV2
J: TRBJ2-3
DNA: TGTGCCACCAGCCCAGGACCGGGTACGCAGTATTTT
CDR3: CATSPGPGTQYF

size: many
D: NA
V: TRBV5-1
J: TRBJ2-1
DNA: TGCGCCAGCAGCTCCCTCGGGGGGCTGGTCAATGAGCAGTTCTTC
CDR3: CASSSLGGLVNEQFF

size: few
D: NA
V: TRBV3-1
J: TRBJ2-5
DNA: TGTGCCAGCAGCCCTCATCCCATTAAGTGGCAAGAGACCCAGTACTTC
CDR3: CASSPHPIKWQETQYF

size: NA
D: NA
V: TRBV5-1
J: TRBJ1-1
DNA: TGCGCCAGCAGCTTGGTAGGGGGGCGAGGGGAAGCTTTCTTT
CDR3: CASSLVGGRGEAFF

size: few
D: NA
V: TRBV7-2
J: TRBJ1-1
DNA: TGTGCCAGCAGCCAGGCATGGGGTTGGACTGAAGCTTTCTTT
CDR3: CASSQAWGWTEAFF

size: few
D: NA
V: TRBV24-1
J: TRBJ2-3
DNA: TGTGCCACCAGTGACCCCTTCGTGAGCGGAACAGATACGCAGTATTTT
CDR3: CATSDPFVSGTDTQYF

size: many
D: NA
V: TRBV2
J: TRBJ2-2
DNA: TGTGCCAGCACCCCCGGGCGCGGCACCGGGGAGCTGTTTTTT
CDR3: CASTPGRGTGELFF

size: few
D: NA
V: TRBV10-3
J: TRBJ2-6
DNA: TGTGCCATCAGTGATACGTGGACCTCTGGGGCCAACGTCCTGACTTTC
CDR3: CAISDTWTSGANVLTF

size: NA
D: NA
V: TRBV10-3
J: TRBJ2-3
DNA: TGTGCCATCAGGGAGACTATCGGCACAGATACGCAGTATTTT
CDR3: CAIRETIGTDTQYF

size: NA
D: NA
V: TRBV3-1
J: TRBJ2-7
DNA: TGTGCCAGCAGCCTAGTACGGACCATGGCCTACGAGCAGTACTTC
CDR3: CASSLVRTMAYEQYF